This record looks at one TCR beta chain sequence and its context. One entry per CDR3 protein results from TCRdb running MiXCR on the reads. The sample lists more than 150,000 distinct CDR3 sequences, 28% occurring once. The data were obtained in a study of T cell repertoires in cytomegalovirus infection. The J segment lost 2 bases and the V segment lost 5 bases, leaving 3 bases of the junction unmatched. Germline V gives CDR1 LNHDA, CDR2 SQIVND (reference sequence). CDR3 length: 16 residues. The chain recombines TRBV19 with TRBJ2-3, with 14 bases that match TRBD2. This clonotype was obtained from a human donor in good health (CMV status not recorded). Some clones in this sample may be carry-over from other donors' samples. What was sequenced was PBMCs. CDR3 amino acids: CASSPGLAGATDTQYF. The CDR3 region has the DNA TGTGCCAGTAGTCCGGGACTAGCGGGGGCCACAGATACGCAGTATTTT.